This entry features one T cell receptor (beta chain) sequence. The sample is drawn from a study of T-cell reconstitution after alpha-beta-depleted transplantation in children. As it was prepared, the TCRbeta library received unique molecular identifiers. Via MiXCR, TCRdb re-called the PCR reads, giving one row per CDR3 protein. The sample includes some 520,000 distinct CDR3 sequences, approximately 32% of them seen just once. This CDR3 has 11 residues. Per germline, CDR1 GTSNPN and CDR2 SVGIG (reference sequence). V was clipped by 2 bases and J by 4 bases, with 5 bases between them. Specimen: PBMCs from the stem cell graft donor, collected from the stem cell graft. This chain connects TRBV30 to TRBJ2-5; D is unclear. The receptor was derived from a human donor who donated a stem cell graft to a child with aplastic anemia. CDR3: CAWSILETQYF. The CDR3 DNA is TGTGCCTGGAGTATTTTAGAGACCCAGTACTTC.